The 18 T cell receptor beta chains presented below share a single source sample, sequenced in a study of blood T cell repertoires in COVID-19 (dated by TCRdb to between 2020 and 2021). Library preparation employed the immunoSEQ multiplex PCR assay. As stored in TCRdb, this immuneACCESS dataset retains in-frame rearrangements with V and J assigned. A fraction of the clones does not appear; measured against another copy, unresolved V genes explain less than half of the discrepancy, and the remainder lacks a known reason. The sample table shows roughly 380,000 clones, and 89% are seen once. The ten biggest clones cover roughly 1.6% of the sample. The sequenced sample was peripheral blood. These receptors came from a woman between 40 and 50 years old with COVID-19, enrolled during active disease.

The chain joins TRBV7-8 to TRBJ2-1; 9 bases are a match to TRBD2. Germline V CDR1 and CDR2: SGHVS, FQNEAQ. The CDR3 totals 18 residues. The J segment lost 5 bases and the V segment lost 1 base, leaving 12 bases of the junction unmatched. CDR3 DNA sequence: TGTGCCAGCAGCTTAGTAGCCCCTTTAGCGGGAGCGAACAATGAGCAGTTCTTC. It encodes CASSLVAPLAGANNEQFF.

The gene calls are TRBV6-6 and TRBJ2-5; D gene uncertain. The CDR3 is 14 residues long. Looked up from germline, CDR1 is MNHNY and CDR2 is SVGAGI (reference sequence). Trimming pared 6 bases from V and 1 base from J, leaving 12 bases between. The CDR3 DNA reads TGTGCCAGCAGCCTTAGAAGAGGCCAAGAGACCCAGTACTTC. Protein: CASSLRRGQETQYF.

V is TRBV6-5 and J is TRBJ2-7, with TRBD2 matching 8 bases. Germline V gene sequence: CDR1 MNHEY, CDR2 SVGAGI. J lost 5 bases, V lost 6 bases, and 12 bases had no gene match. This CDR3 has 15 residues. In DNA form, the CDR3 reads TGTGCCAGCAGCCTCCTTCCAGCGGGAGTAGACGAGCAGTACTTC. Translated, it gives CASSLLPAGVDEQYF.

CDR3 DNA sequence: TGTGCCAGCAGTTTGGTTGGTAGCGGGAGGTCCGACGAGCAGTACTTC. Residues: CASSLVGSGRSDEQYF. The chain has TRBV27 and TRBJ2-7; 10 bases line up with TRBD2. The germline CDR1 and CDR2 sequences are MNHEY and SMNVEV (reference sequence). This CDR3 is 16 amino acids long. The V gene end was trimmed by 3 bases and the J gene end by 5 bases; junction bases not matched to a gene: 10.

For this clone: The identical CDR3 is also encoded by other nucleotide sequences in the sample. V gene TRBV19 combines with J gene TRBJ1-1; D might be TRBD1 (5 bases). The CDR3 spans 14 residues. The V end was cut by 3 bases, the J end by 1 base, with 9 bases between. Germline assignment: CDR1 LNHDA and CDR2 SQIVND (reference sequence). CDR3 sequence (DNA): TGTGCCAGTAGTATTAGGGGCAGGAACACTGAAGCTTTCTTT. Amino acids: CASSIRGRNTEAFF.

This clone has a handful of counts. The chain employs TRBV3-1 (or the pseudogene TRBV3-2) and TRBJ2-7, with 14 nucleotides matching TRBD2. The CDR3 contains 15 residues. The germline CDR1 and CDR2 sequences are LGHDT and YNNKEL (reference sequence). V was clipped by 3 bases and J by 3 bases; unmatched bases: 1. The CDR3 sequence is CASSQGTSGSYEQYF. CDR3 nucleotide sequence: TGTGCCAGCAGCCAGGGGACTAGCGGGAGCTACGAGCAGTACTTC.

The chain employs TRBV19 and TRBJ1-2, with D possibly TRBD1 on 6 matching bases. There are 18 residues in the CDR3. V lost 5 bases to trimming and J lost 2 bases, with 24 bases between them. Germline CDR1 and CDR2: LNHDA and SQIVND (reference sequence). CDR3 in DNA: TGTGCCAGTAGTTCTAACTCTCGACAGGCGATCTCAAACTATGGCTACACCTTC. It encodes CASSSNSRQAISNYGYTF.

This CDR3 reads CATSSRDSNQPQHF. The CDR3 nucleotides are TGTGCCACCAGCAGCAGGGATTCCAATCAGCCCCAGCATTTT. The V call is TRBV15, the J call TRBJ1-5; weak D call: TRBD1 (5 bases). The CDR3 runs 14 residues. Trimming removed 3 bases at V and 3 bases at J, with 9 bases between. CDR1 and CDR2 (germline): LNHNV, YYDKDF (reference sequence).

Only one count was recorded for this clone. CDR3 sequence (DNA): TGTGCCTGGTTGGGGGGGGGATCTGGCTACACCTTC. Translating it yields CAWLGGGSGYTF. V is TRBV30 and J is TRBJ1-2; TRBD1 might be the D (5 bases). Between the trimmed V and J ends, which lost 5 bases and 7 bases, there was a span of 14 bases. Germline assignment: CDR1 GTSNPN and CDR2 SVGIG (reference sequence). This CDR3 contains 12 residues.

To note about this clone: One end of the junction fails to match germline, which may point to a read error. V gene TRBV6-6 combines with J gene TRBJ1-1; the D is unclear. Per germline, CDR1 MNHNY and CDR2 SVGAGI (reference sequence). The CDR3 is made up of 13 amino acids. The CDR3 region is CASSNSRITEAFF. The CDR3 DNA sequence: TGTGCCAGCAGTAACTCGCGGATCACTGAAGCTTTCTTT.

V and J are TRBV27 and TRBJ1-2, with D hard to call. CDR3 size: 13 residues. The germline V gene encodes CDR1 MNHEY and CDR2 SMNVEV (reference sequence). V was pared by 5 bases and J by 8 bases, with 15 bases between. As DNA, the CDR3 is TGTGCCAGCAGTCTCCATCCCCTTCGGGGCTACACCTTC. This codes for CASSLHPLRGYTF.

The chain employs TRBV27 and TRBJ1-2; no clear D gene. CDR3 length equals 14 residues. CDR1 is MNHEY and CDR2 is SMNVEV in the germline V gene (reference sequence). Trimming shortened V by 0 bases and J by 4 bases, and 9 bases separated the two germline ends. CDR3 nucleotides: TGTGCCAGCAGTTTATCGTTTTACTCCTATGGCTACACCTTC. Amino acid sequence: CASSLSFYSYGYTF.

The chain couples TRBV6-2 or TRBV6-3 to TRBJ1-6, with a possible D match to TRBD1 (5 bases). In germline, CDR1 is MNHEY, CDR2 SVGEGT. V gave up 0 bases and J gave up 8 bases, with 14 bases separating them. This CDR3 region has 16 residues. The CDR3: CASSYSGFRVDSPLHF. As DNA, the CDR3 is TGTGCCAGCAGTTACTCCGGGTTCAGGGTTGATTCACCCCTCCACTTT.

V gene TRBV30 combines with J gene TRBJ1-2, with D unclear. With 5 bases removed from V and 8 bases from J, the gap between germline ends came to 15 bases. The CDR3 totals 12 residues. Germline CDR1 GTSNPN, CDR2 SVGIG (reference sequence). CDR3 bases: TGTGCCTGGTTAAAAGATAGGGAGGGCTACACCTTC. Translating it yields CAWLKDREGYTF. The full variable domain, with the rest looked up from reference TRBV30 and TRBJ1-2, is SQTIHQWPATLVQPVGSPLSLECTVEGTSNPNLYWYRQAAGRGLQLLFYSVGIGQISSEVPQNLSASRPQDRQFILSSKKLLLSDSGFYLCAWLKDREGYTFGSGTRLTVV.

V gene TRBV3-1 (or the pseudogene TRBV3-2) combines with J gene TRBJ1-1; the D gene is possibly TRBD1 (5 bases). The germline gives CDR1 LGHDT, CDR2 YNNKEL (reference sequence). The CDR3 loop spans 17 amino acids. The V and J ends lost 0 bases and 3 bases respectively, with 17 bases between them. CDR3 residues: CASSQDFRQEGYTEAFF. The CDR3 DNA sequence: TGTGCCAGCAGCCAAGATTTTCGGCAGGAGGGGTACACTGAAGCTTTCTTT.

The J gene is TRBJ1-1, the V gene TRBV7-9; 10 nucleotides line up with TRBD1. The junction had 9 bases not matched to a gene; V was cut back by 6 bases and J by 5 bases. Germline V gene lookup returns CDR1 SEHNR and CDR2 FQNEAQ (reference sequence). The length of the CDR3 is 15 residues. The CDR3 protein is CASRARTGGITEAFF. The CDR3 bases are TGTGCCAGCAGGGCCAGGACAGGGGGGATTACTGAAGCTTTCTTT.

The genes are TRBV6-1 and TRBJ1-2; D unresolved. The germline gives CDR1 MNHNS, CDR2 SASEGT. V dropped 2 bases and J dropped 4 bases, with 14 bases sitting between them. CDR3 length: 15 residues. In DNA form, the CDR3 reads TGTGCCAGCAGTGAACGCCGGGTTCTAGCCTATGGCTACACCTTC. Translating gives CASSERRVLAYGYTF.

The chain combines TRBV19 with TRBJ2-6; D might be TRBD2 (6 bases). The length of the CDR3 is 16 residues. Trimming removed 4 bases at V and 0 bases at J, with 10 bases between. Germline CDR1 is LNHDA and CDR2 is SQIVND (reference sequence). DNA for the CDR3: TGTGCCAGTAGTAGGGACGGGAGCTCTGGGGCCAACGTCCTGACTTTC. This gives the protein CASSRDGSSGANVLTF.